Listed below are T cell receptor beta chains from one sample, sequenced in a study of blood T cell repertoires in COVID-19. Repertoires were generated with immunoSEQ multiplex PCR, while TCRdb's copy carries only in-frame clones and drops some. The repertoire consists of about 220,000 clones, with roughly 80% occurring once and the leading ten covering roughly 3%. Sequencing input: peripheral blood. These receptors were obtained from a woman in her thirties who had recovered from COVID-19. Both conserved end residues are part of each CDR3. The D gene is left open where the match is weak. Only some rows state a clone size, as once, few, many or a class for expanded clones.

clone_size	v_call	j_call	d_call	cdr3_aa	cdr3_nt
.	TRBV9	TRBJ2-2	.	CASSPMTSSTGELFF	TGTGCCAGCAGCCCAATGACATCATCCACCGGGGAGCTGTTTTTT
.	TRBV4-2	TRBJ2-3	TRBD2	CASSQPLASGSADTQYF	TGTGCCAGCAGCCAACCCCTGGCTAGCGGGAGTGCAGATACGCAGTATTTT
once	TRBV30	TRBJ2-1	.	CAWSSGFRDEQFF	TGTGCCTGGAGTTCCGGGTTTCGGGATGAGCAGTTCTTC
.	TRBV19	TRBJ1-5	.	CASSIGGYSNQPQHF	TGTGCCAGTAGTATTGGAGGGTATAGCAATCAGCCCCAGCATTTT
.	TRBV11-2	TRBJ2-5	.	CASSRGQFQETQYF	TGTGCCAGCAGCCGAGGACAGTTTCAAGAGACCCAGTACTTC
few	TRBV2	TRBJ1-4	.	CASTEGGDGKLFF	TGTGCCAGCACCGAGGGCGGGGATGGAAAACTGTTTTTT
.	TRBV2	TRBJ2-1	.	CASEKGRGNEQFF	TGTGCCAGCGAGAAAGGAAGGGGAAATGAGCAGTTCTTC
.	TRBV7-9	TRBJ2-7	.	CASSLASSFEQYF	TGTGCCAGCAGCTTAGCGTCTTCCTTTGAGCAGTACTTC
.	TRBV7-9	TRBJ2-2	TRBD1	CASPPGTGFTGELFF	TGTGCCAGCCCTCCGGGGACAGGGTTCACCGGGGAGCTGTTTTTT
.	TRBV4-2	TRBJ2-2	.	CASSQGRGGAGELFF	TGTGCCAGCAGCCAGGGACGTGGAGGGGCCGGGGAGCTGTTTTTT
.	TRBV6-4	TRBJ1-4	.	CASTEKLFF	TGTGCCAGCACGGAAAAACTGTTTTTT
.	TRBV30	TRBJ2-7	.	CAWSPIRVGEQYF	TGTGCCTGGAGTCCAATCAGGGTGGGGGAGCAGTACTTC
.	TRBV2	TRBJ2-1	.	CASSESGIYNEQFF	TGTGCCAGCAGTGAAAGCGGAATCTACAATGAGCAGTTCTTC
.	TRBV4-2	TRBJ2-5	TRBD2	CASGYMAGGGETQYF	TGTGCCAGCGGGTACATGGCGGGAGGGGGCGAGACCCAGTACTTC
.	TRBV19	TRBJ2-3	TRBD2	CASSTSLAGGPRTDTQYF	TGTGCCAGTAGTACATCACTAGCGGGAGGGCCCCGCACAGATACGCAGTATTTT
.	TRBV7-2	TRBJ2-7	TRBD2	CASSFGLAARGEQYF	TGTGCCAGCAGCTTCGGACTAGCGGCGCGGGGCGAGCAGTACTTC
few	TRBV11-1	TRBJ2-4	TRBD1	CASSFRQGNPKNIQYF	TGTGCCAGCAGCTTTAGACAGGGTAATCCCAAAAACATTCAGTACTTC
once	TRBV5-1	TRBJ2-1	TRBD2	CASSPKLAGGYNEQFF	TGCGCCAGCAGCCCTAAACTAGCGGGAGGATACAATGAGCAGTTCTTC
.	TRBV29-1	TRBJ2-2	.	CSVEGWGRPANTGELFF	TGCAGCGTTGAAGGTTGGGGCAGACCCGCGAACACCGGGGAGCTGTTTTTT
.	TRBV9	TRBJ2-5	TRBD2	CASSATSGETQYF	TGTGCCAGCAGCGCCACTAGCGGAGAGACCCAGTACTTC
.	TRBV18	TRBJ2-1	.	CASSPRLVNEQFF	TGTGCCAGCTCACCAAGACTAGTGAATGAGCAGTTCTTC
.	TRBV28	TRBJ1-5	.	CASSLDGGGQPQHF	TGTGCCAGCAGTTTGGATGGAGGTGGTCAGCCCCAGCATTTT
.	TRBV6-5	TRBJ2-5	TRBD2	CASRRGVGETQYF	TGTGCCAGCCGACGGGGGGTGGGAGAGACCCAGTACTTC
once	TRBV9	TRBJ1-1	TRBD1	CASSATLGQEAFF	TGTGCCAGCAGCGCCACGCTGGGACAGGAAGCTTTCTTT
few	TRBV25-1	TRBJ1-3	.	CASSEALGQIDSGNTIYF	TGTGCCAGCAGTGAAGCCCTCGGACAGATTGACTCTGGAAACACCATATATTTT
.	TRBV13	TRBJ1-4	.	CASSFRRNEEKLFF	TGTGCCAGCAGCTTCCGGAGGAACGAGGAAAAACTGTTTTTT
few	TRBV29-1	TRBJ1-4	.	CSVGEQENEKLFF	TGCAGCGTAGGGGAACAGGAAAATGAAAAACTGTTTTTT
.	TRBV4-1	TRBJ2-7	TRBD2	CASSQGAGGSYEQYF	TGCGCCAGCAGCCAAGGGGCGGGAGGCTCCTACGAGCAGTACTTC
.	TRBV9	TRBJ1-5	.	CASSAGGRRNQPQHF	TGTGCCAGCAGCGCGGGGGGACGGCGCAATCAGCCCCAGCATTTT
.	TRBV5-5	TRBJ1-2	.	CASSLGGRVVDYGYTF	TGTGCCAGCAGCTTGGGTGGCAGGGTGGTAGACTATGGCTACACCTTC
few	TRBV7-2	TRBJ1-5	.	CASSLTENQPQHF	TGTGCCAGCAGCTTGACAGAAAATCAGCCCCAGCATTTT
.	TRBV6-4	TRBJ2-1	.	CASSDSVSSYNEQFF	TGTGCCAGCAGTGACTCGGTGAGCTCCTACAATGAGCAGTTCTTC
.	TRBV30	TRBJ1-1	.	CAWRGPGGIGGAFF	TGTGCCTGGAGGGGGCCCGGGGGAATAGGTGGAGCTTTCTTT
once	TRBV3-1/TRBV3-2	TRBJ2-5	.	CASSRGAGQETQYF	TGTGCCAGCAGCCGCGGGGCGGGCCAAGAGACCCAGTACTTC
.	TRBV6-5	TRBJ1-2	.	CASSWSSAYGYTF	TGTGCCAGCAGTTGGAGCAGCGCCTATGGCTACACCTTC